This T cell receptor beta chain was retrieved from a study of cytomegalovirus exposure and HLA in healthy donors. Whole-study findings and limits: In an earlier analysis, in some 540 donors, most V segments appeared productive either ~90% or ~30% of the time.

To note about this clone: Its antigen is not identified.

The PCR was carried out with 60 Vbeta primers and 13 Jbeta primers. Generated by immunoSEQ multiplex PCR, the TCRdb table keeps only in-frame clones and is missing some. The table has 200,000 to 250,000 clones, 82% seen once. CDR3 length equals 14 residues. Germline lookup yields CDR1 MNHEY and CDR2 SVGAGI. V gave up 2 bases and J gave up 4 bases, with 9 bases separating them. This clonotype was sampled from a woman in her forties in good health and CMV-seronegative. Sequencing used PBMCs. The chain uses TRBV6-5 and TRBJ1-3; D ambiguous. The CDR3 bases are TGTGCCAGCAGTTACAGCGAGTCGGGAAACACCATATATTTT. This codes for CASSYSESGNTIYF.